Below are 4 T cell receptor beta chains sequenced from a single sample in a study of T cell repertoires in cytomegalovirus infection. MiXCR, run by TCRdb on the reads, gives a single entry per CDR3 protein. The sample comprises roughly 500,000 distinct CDR3 sequences, about 15% of which are singletons, and under 30% rests with the top ten. The sample comprised CD8+ T cells from PBMCs. The receptors were sampled from a human donor in good health (CMV status not recorded). Some clones in this sample may be carry-over from other donors' samples.

The chain links TRBV6-5 to TRBJ1-2, with D tentatively TRBD1 (6 bases). The CDR3 runs to 14 residues. Trimming took 6 bases from V and 0 from J, leaving 11 bases between them. Germline V gene lookup returns CDR1 MNHEY and CDR2 SVGAGI. As DNA, the CDR3 is TGTGCCAGCAGGCCGGACAGAACTAACTATGGCTACACCTTC. Amino acid sequence: CASRPDRTNYGYTF.

There are many counts of this clonotype. J is TRBJ2-6 and V is TRBV12-3 or TRBV12-4; D uncertain. This CDR3 contains 16 residues. V gave up 7 bases and J gave up 0 bases, with 13 bases separating them. CDR3 sequence (DNA): TGTGCCAGCAATGGGTCATCCCACTCTGGGGCCAACGTCCTGACTTTC. Translating gives CASNGSSHSGANVLTF.

About this clonotype itself: This may come from a read error, since a much larger clone is one base off. CDR3 DNA sequence: TGTGCCAGCAGCGACACAGGTTATAACTATGGCTACACCTTC. Encoded protein: CASSDTGYNYGYTF. The J gene is TRBJ1-2, the V gene TRBV7-9; D is perhaps TRBD1 (5 bases). This CDR3 is built from 14 residues. V gave up 5 bases and J gave up 1 base, with 11 bases separating them. In germline, CDR1 is SEHNR, CDR2 FQNEAQ (reference sequence).

V is TRBV6-6 and J is TRBJ2-7; D may correspond to TRBD1 or TRBD2 (5 bases each). V was pared by 8 bases and J by 7 bases, with 27 bases between. Germline CDR1 and CDR2: MNHNY and SVGAGI (reference sequence). The CDR3 consists of 16 residues. As DNA, the CDR3 is TGTGCCAGCCAGTTACTAGGCAGAACAGGTGGACGAGAGCAGTACTTC. Protein product: CASQLLGRTGGREQYF.